The present T cell receptor beta chain was sequenced within a study of blood T cell repertoires in COVID-19. J gave up 6 bases and V 1 base, and 10 bases lay outside the gene matches. The CDR3 loop spans 16 amino acids. Germline assignment: CDR1 SGHNT and CDR2 YYREEE (reference sequence). Sequencing was performed with immunoSEQ multiplex PCR; in TCRdb, only in-frame clones are kept and a portion is missing. Of over 50,000 clones listed, less than 90% are singletons. Material for sequencing was peripheral blood. The V and J genes are TRBV5-4 and TRBJ2-1; 7 bases agree with TRBD2. This receptor was taken from a human donor in a cohort sampled during active COVID-19. The CDR3 protein is CASSLLLAVTINEQFF. CDR3 in DNA: TGTGCCAGCAGCTTGTTGCTAGCGGTTACCATCAATGAGCAGTTCTTC.